This TCR beta chain was obtained from a study of shared clonotypes between healthy human individuals (TCRdb year 2020). The study in broad terms: The cohort comprised a couple of women and a few men aged 18 to 49 years. For each donor, CD4 naive and CD4 memory were each run on three plates, CD8 naive on two plates, and CD8 memory on one plate. To estimate repertoire size and how much clonotypes are shared between individuals, the study performed deep sequencing of blood TCR repertoires from five healthy adults. Libraries were prepared and TCR repertoires were sequenced by different laboratories using diverse techniques, in order to increase sequencing depth and limit assay-specific biases. Per donor, leukapheresis produced somewhere between about 0.8 and 9.5 billion PBMCs.

The CDR3 spans 14 residues, from the cysteine through the phenylalanine. Just the 42-base CDR3 DNA is kept, in frame starting at base 1. Per the germline V gene, MDHEN is the CDR1 and SYDVKM is the CDR2. The V and J ends are trimmed by 3 bases and 1 base, leaving 10 bases between them. For this clone: Its binding antigen is unknown. Base quality data are lacking; no much larger clone is found one base away.

Healthy HIV-negative adults with no recently reported acute infections or vaccinations were included as donors. Every donor was a Caucasian adult living in Nashville, Tennessee, USA. CD8 memory samples consisted of magnetically selected CD45RO+ cells combined with CCR7-negative CD45RA+ effector memory (TemRA) cells. Blood was collected by leukapheresis, and PBMCs were isolated by Ficoll-Histopaque density gradient centrifugation and then cryopreserved in liquid nitrogen vapor phase. Purity and quantity of every magnetically sorted T cell population were checked by analytical flow cytometry. Each sorted fraction had its genomic DNA isolated and then quantified by UV absorbance on a Nanodrop 2000c. Using the deep immunoSEQ assay, TCR CDR3 regions were amplified from genomic DNA by multiplex PCR. Extracted genomic DNA from each cell subset was distributed evenly across all wells of several immunoSEQ 96-well plates, and each plate was treated as a replicate. Each replicate PCR for sorted subsets received 150 to 250 ng genomic DNA, equal to tens of thousands of T cell genomes. Purified libraries were measured with a Qubit 3.0 fluorometer, size-checked on a Bioanalyzer 2100, and measured again with the KAPA Library Quantification kit. A separate single-read 150-cycle Illumina NextSeq 550 flow cell was used to sequence each immunoSEQ 96-well plate. In the authors' own workflow: The immunoSEQ output contained only junctional sequences without quality scores, so filtering could not match that applied to full-length reads. Sequences were annotated with PyIR, a Python wrapper for IgBLAST v1.9, using IMGT germline references to assign V/J genes and CDR3. Reads were filtered out if the reads had weak V/J assignments (E-value above 1e-6), no CDR3, stop codons, out-of-frame junctions, or ambiguous translated residues. V3J clonotypes were defined by identical inferred V gene, J gene, and CDR3 amino acid sequence. Percentage overlap between repertoires was calculated by dividing the number of shared unique clonotypes by the size of the smaller repertoire. Richness of each repertoire was evaluated using RTK rarefaction, the Chao1 estimator, and Recon v2.1 estimates of unobserved clonotypes. Generation probabilities were computed with OLGA for all TCRbeta clonotypes obtained by the gDNA method from several donors. TCRdb retrieved this table from immuneACCESS and kept in-frame rearrangements only. Not all clones are present; in checked studies, unresolved V genes account for under half, and no reason is known for the remainder. V and J calls and clone size come straight from that table; D and trimming were deduced from the DNA. The sample yields about 690,000 clones; less than 95% were counted once. 34% of the sample is held by the ten biggest clonotypes.

General study outcomes and caveats: Compared with non-shared clonotypes, the clonotypes found in all four sorted-subset donors had higher generation probabilities. Incomplete sequencing was indicated by rarefaction of sorted-subset datasets, despite the large sequencing depth. Pairwise subsampling led to the expectation that sequencing depth would affect the degree of clonotype sharing among donors. Naive subsets generally had larger estimated clonotype richness than memory subsets. Sampling was restricted to blood, and TCR repertoires in tissues likely differ from the TCR repertoires found in blood. Sharing across a few donors was observed for approximately 5% of naive CD4, around 3.5% of naive CD8, 2% to 2.5% of memory CD4, and 0.4% of memory CD8 clonotypes. The small number of donors limited the genetic and exposure-history diversity represented.

Sequenced: memory CD8+ T cells from PBMCs. The sample's cell subset or site label, in plain terms: CD45RO+ cells pooled with CCR7-negative TemRA cells. The TCR was taken from a man aged 18 to 29 in good health. Some clones in this sample may be carry-over from other donors' samples. The rearranged chain carries TRBV28 and TRBJ2-7; no D gene call is confident. In nucleotides, the sequence is TGTGCCAGCAGTTTGCTGGGTATTTCCTACGAGCAGTACTTC. The resulting protein is CASSLLGISYEQYF.